Described below is a single TCR beta chain sequence and its context. The data belong to a study of blood T cell repertoires in COVID-19. Study-level background: Both acute and convalescent COVID-19 samples were obtained from the United States, Italy and Spain. Sample material is recorded as cDNA or gDNA derived from T cells, B-cell-depleted T cells, or PBMCs.

Profiling relied on immunoSEQ multiplex PCR, and the TCRdb table lists in-frame clones only, not all of them. The sample includes roughly 50,000 clones, about nine tenths of them seen just once. Unmatched junction bases numbered 10, after V lost 3 bases and J lost 7 bases. Germline V gives CDR1 KGHSH, CDR2 LQKENI. The CDR3 length is 17 residues. The sequenced sample was peripheral blood. The TCR comes from a woman aged 55 to 70 with active COVID-19. This chain uses TRBV18 with TRBJ2-1; 12 bases line up with TRBD2. The CDR3 sequence is CASSPALAGGHGNEQFF. In DNA, the CDR3 is TGTGCCAGCTCACCCGCTCTAGCGGGGGGGCATGGGAATGAGCAGTTCTTC.